This is a list of T cell receptor beta chains from one sample in a study of blood T cell repertoires in COVID-19. The repertoire was sequenced with immunoSEQ multiplex PCR; TCRdb's copy has only in-frame clones and lacks some. The table shows about 210,000 clones, with 75% to 90% occurring only once. Sequenced input: PBMCs or T cells enriched from blood (not recorded which). Every receptor here comes from a woman aged 25 to 39 who had been exposed to COVID-19. Each CDR3 is given with its conserved first and last residue. D genes are given only for firm matches. Clone size is shown for a subset of rows, as once, few, many or a class of expanded clone.

J gene,D gene,V gene,clone size,CDR3 DNA,CDR3 protein
TRBJ2-6,TRBD1,TRBV9,.,TGTGCCAGCAGCGACACCGGGACAGGGGCCTCTGGGGCCAACGTCCTGACTTTC,CASSDTGTGASGANVLTF
TRBJ2-7,.,TRBV19,once,TGTGCCAGTAGTATGGCTCCCCCCTACGAGCAGTACTTC,CASSMAPPYEQYF
TRBJ1-1,TRBD1,TRBV5-1,few,TGCGCCAGCAGCTTGGGGGCAGGGGGCAAGACTGAAGCTTTCTTT,CASSLGAGGKTEAFF
TRBJ2-7,.,TRBV4-2,.,TGTGCCAGCAGCACACTTAGCACAGGCTCCTACGAGCAGTACTTC,CASSTLSTGSYEQYF
TRBJ1-4,.,TRBV19,.,TGTGCCAGTAGTATTACAGGGTCTGATGAAAAACTGTTTTTT,CASSITGSDEKLFF
TRBJ1-2,.,TRBV5-8,.,TGTGCCAGCAGCGATGACACTCTTTATGGCTACACCTTC,CASSDDTLYGYTF
TRBJ1-4,.,TRBV5-1,once,TGCGCCAGCAGCTTATCCGGAGTTGCAACTAATGAAAAACTGTTTTTT,CASSLSGVATNEKLFF
TRBJ1-3,.,TRBV18,.,TGTGCCAGCTCACCAAACAGGGACACTAACACCATATATTTT,CASSPNRDTNTIYF
TRBJ1-2,.,TRBV13,.,TGTGCCAGCAGCTTAAAGGGGTCTAACTATGGCTACACCTTC,CASSLKGSNYGYTF
TRBJ1-1,TRBD1,TRBV7-8,.,TGTGCCAGCAGCTCGGGACAGTCGCTAGACACTGAAGCTTTCTTT,CASSSGQSLDTEAFF
TRBJ2-1,TRBD1,TRBV7-9,.,TGTGCCAGCAGTCCCGGGACAGGCACCCTCGGCTCCTACAATGAGCAGTTCTTC,CASSPGTGTLGSYNEQFF
TRBJ2-7,.,TRBV11-3,.,TGTGCCAGCAGCTCCTACGACGAGCAGTACTTC,CASSSYDEQYF
TRBJ1-1,TRBD1,TRBV2,.,TGTGCCAGCAGTGGACAGGGGGCGTCCACTGAAGCTTTCTTT,CASSGQGASTEAFF
TRBJ1-4,TRBD1,TRBV18,.,TGTGCCAGCTCACCGCAACAGACACTCGGGACAGGGACGAGTGAAAAACTGTTTTTT,CASSPQQTLGTGTSEKLFF
TRBJ1-6,.,TRBV11-2,.,TGTGCCAGCAGCTTAACCGGGACAATGGGAAATTCACCCCTCCACTTT,CASSLTGTMGNSPLHF
TRBJ2-5,.,TRBV18,.,TGTGCCAGCTCACCGGGGGCGGGCCCGGAGACCCAGTACTTC,CASSPGAGPETQYF
TRBJ1-5,.,TRBV27,.,TGTGCCAGCGGTCAGGGCAGGGCTCAAAGCTGGGGCAATCAGCCCCAGCATTTT,CASGQGRAQSWGNQPQHF
TRBJ1-1,.,TRBV9,once,TGTGCCAGCAGCGTAGCTAGTGGGGGGACTGAAGCTTTCTTT,CASSVASGGTEAFF
TRBJ2-3,TRBD1,TRBV11-2,.,TGTGCCAGCAGCTCACGGGTGATACAGGGGGCCCACACAGATACGCAGTATTTT,CASSSRVIQGAHTDTQYF
TRBJ2-3,.,TRBV11-3,.,TGTGCCAGCAGCTTCCCCCCGGCGGGACCAAACACAGATACGCAGTATTTT,CASSFPPAGPNTDTQYF
TRBJ2-2,TRBD1,TRBV10-3,.,TGTGCCATCAGTGAGGGACAGGGTGCGAACACCGGGGAGCTGTTTTTT,CAISEGQGANTGELFF
TRBJ2-5,.,TRBV2,.,TGTGCCAGCAGTGAAAACAGGGACCAAGAGACCCAGTACTTC,CASSENRDQETQYF
TRBJ1-4,TRBD1,TRBV2,.,TGTGCCAGCAGTGGGGTTGGGACAGGGGATGAAAAACTGTTTTTT,CASSGVGTGDEKLFF
TRBJ1-3,.,TRBV30,.,TGTGCCTGGACTCTGAGGGCTGGAAACACCATATATTTT,CAWTLRAGNTIYF
TRBJ1-2,.,TRBV2,once,TGTGCCAGCAGTGTGATACCAAACTCTAACTATGGCTACACCTTC,CASSVIPNSNYGYTF
TRBJ2-4,.,TRBV6-5,.,TGTGCCAGCAGTTCATCTTCGACTCTAAACATTCAGTACTTC,CASSSSSTLNIQYF
TRBJ1-2,.,TRBV12-3/TRBV12-4,.,.,CASSFGTGSYCTF
TRBJ2-7,TRBD1,TRBV2,.,TGTGCCAGCAGTGTGACAGGGTACCACGAGCAGTACTTC,CASSVTGYHEQYF
TRBJ2-2,TRBD2,TRBV2,.,TGTGCCAGCAGTCTGGGACTAGCGGGGTTCACCGGGGAGCTGTTTTTT,CASSLGLAGFTGELFF
TRBJ2-5,.,TRBV2,.,TGTGCCACCCTTATTGTCCAGGAGACCCAGTACTTC,CATLIVQETQYF
TRBJ2-7,TRBD1,TRBV2,.,TGTGCCAGCAGCGCGACAGGGGGCGTTTCCGAGCAGTACTTC,CASSATGGVSEQYF
TRBJ1-1,TRBD1,TRBV5-1,.,TGCGCCAGCAGCCCGGGACAGATGAACACTGAAGCTTTCTTT,CASSPGQMNTEAFF
TRBJ1-6,TRBD1,TRBV19,.,TGTGCCAGTAGTCAGGGACAGTATAATTCACCCCTCCACTTT,CASSQGQYNSPLHF
TRBJ1-1,.,TRBV19,.,TGTGCCAGCACAGGAGATTTGATGAACACTGAAGCTTTCTTT,CASTGDLMNTEAFF
TRBJ1-2,TRBD1,TRBV10-1,.,TGCGCCAGCAGCGCCCATCGAGACAGGGGCTATGGCTACACCTTC,CASSAHRDRGYGYTF
TRBJ2-1,TRBD2,TRBV5-1,.,TGCGCCAGCAGCTACGGACTAGCGGGGAACAATGAGCAGTTCTTC,CASSYGLAGNNEQFF
TRBJ1-2,.,TRBV28,.,TGTGCCAGCACCCCTGGGCCCTATGGCTACACCTTC,CASTPGPYGYTF
TRBJ1-2,TRBD1,TRBV18,.,TGTGCCAGCTCACCCCGACAGGGACGGAATGGCTACACCTTC,CASSPRQGRNGYTF
TRBJ2-5,TRBD1,TRBV29-1,.,TGCAGCGTTGGCCCGACAGGGGCCCAAGGAGAGACCCAGTACTTC,CSVGPTGAQGETQYF
TRBJ1-2,TRBD1,TRBV19,.,TGTGCCAGTAGTATAGGACAGGGGATTGTTGGATTGAATGGCTACACCTTC,CASSIGQGIVGLNGYTF
TRBJ1-2,TRBD1,TRBV6-6,.,TGTGCCAGCAGAACAGGGGGCGATAGGGGCTACACCTTC,CASRTGGDRGYTF
TRBJ1-5,.,TRBV7-8,.,TGTGCCAGCAGCTTAGGGGCCGCTTTCCCTCGGCCCCAGCATTTT,CASSLGAAFPRPQHF
TRBJ2-1,TRBD2,TRBV29-1,.,TGCAGCGCCCCCCCCACTAGCGGGGGGTCCTCTCCCCACAATGAGCAGTTCTTC,CSAPPTSGGSSPHNEQFF
TRBJ1-1,TRBD1,TRBV5-1,.,TGCGCCAGCAGCCCCCGCTCAGACAGGGACACTGAAGCTTTCTTT,CASSPRSDRDTEAFF
TRBJ2-5,TRBD1,TRBV5-1,.,TGCGCCAGCAGCCTATGGACAGGGGGCGCGGAAGAGACCCAGTACTTC,CASSLWTGGAEETQYF
TRBJ2-7,TRBD2,TRBV6-2/TRBV6-3,.,TGTGCCAGCAGTTACTCCCTGGGACTAGGAAGCTCCTACGAGCAGTACTTC,CASSYSLGLGSSYEQYF
TRBJ1-1,TRBD1,TRBV5-1,.,TGCGCCAGCAGCTCCGGACAGGGGTCGACTGAAGCTTTCTTT,CASSSGQGSTEAFF
TRBJ1-5,TRBD1,TRBV7-2,.,TGTGCCAGCAGCTTAGGATTGGGACAGGGGGCTTATCAGCCCCAGCATTTT,CASSLGLGQGAYQPQHF
TRBJ1-2,.,TRBV13,.,TGTGCCAGCAGCCACCACGGTTACCGAAACTATGGCTACACCTTC,CASSHHGYRNYGYTF
TRBJ2-5,.,TRBV7-3,.,TGTGCCAGCAGCCCTAGGGGGAATAGCGTGACGCGGGAGACCCAGTACTTC,CASSPRGNSVTRETQYF